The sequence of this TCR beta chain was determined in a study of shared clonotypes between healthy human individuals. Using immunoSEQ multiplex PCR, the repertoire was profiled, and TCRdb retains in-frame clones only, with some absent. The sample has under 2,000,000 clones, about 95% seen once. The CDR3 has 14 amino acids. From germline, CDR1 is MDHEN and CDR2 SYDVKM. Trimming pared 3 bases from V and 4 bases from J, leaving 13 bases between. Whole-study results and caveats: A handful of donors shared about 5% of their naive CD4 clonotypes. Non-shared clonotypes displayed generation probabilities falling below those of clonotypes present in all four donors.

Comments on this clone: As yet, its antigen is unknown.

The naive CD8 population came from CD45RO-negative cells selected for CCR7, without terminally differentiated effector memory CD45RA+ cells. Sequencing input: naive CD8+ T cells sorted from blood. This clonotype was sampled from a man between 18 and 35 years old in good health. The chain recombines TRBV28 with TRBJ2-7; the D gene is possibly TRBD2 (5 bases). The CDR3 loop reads CASSFRGKDYEQYF. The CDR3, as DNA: TGTGCCAGCAGTTTTCGGGGTAAGGATTACGAGCAGTACTTC.